This record looks at one T cell receptor (beta chain) sequence and its context. This table comes from immunoSEQ multiplex PCR, and its TCRdb copy is limited to in-frame clones, with some not included. The data show over 150,000 clones, approximately 83% seen once. With 2 bases removed from V and 2 bases from J, the gap between germline ends came to 9 bases. The CDR3 is 14 residues long. Per germline, CDR1 MNHNS and CDR2 SASEGT. These data come from a study of blood T cell repertoires in COVID-19. Study background: The cDNA or gDNA used as material had been derived from T cells, B-cell-depleted T cells, or PBMCs.

This sequence was found in a woman between 55 and 75 years old with acute or convalescent COVID-19. The V call is TRBV6-1, the J call TRBJ1-2; D gene uncertain. The specimen sequenced was peripheral blood. The CDR3 here is CASSEPAGNYGYTF. The CDR3 coding sequence is TGTGCCAGCAGTGAACCGGCGGGGAACTATGGCTACACCTTC.